Sequencing of this TCR beta chain was carried out in a study of sequential checkpoint blockade in melanoma. Background on the study: After both sequences, patients received maintenance nivolumab.

Sequencing used immunoSEQ multiplex PCR; TCRdb keeps in-frame clones, though not all of them. The data hold about 27,000 clones, with roughly 80% observed a single time. Stated treatment: randomized to nivolumab then ipilimumab (arm A) or the reverse (arm B). Patients had received no earlier DNA-damaging chemotherapy. From thawed PBMCs, live CD3+CD8+ cells negative for CD19 and CD56 were sorted. Germline V lookup: CDR1 MNHEY, CDR2 SMNVEV (reference sequence). CDR3 length: 14 residues. V was cut by 6 bases and J by 5 bases, with 13 bases left in between. This chain links TRBV27 with TRBJ2-2; tentative D call: TRBD2 (7 bases). This specimen consisted of CD8+ T cells sorted from blood (inferred from file names), obtained from a patient given nivolumab and ipilimumab in sequence. The TCR was taken from a human donor with melanoma. The DNA of the CDR3 is TGTGCCAGCAGAGCGGGGACACTTACCGGGGAGCTGTTTTTT. It encodes CASRAGTLTGELFF.